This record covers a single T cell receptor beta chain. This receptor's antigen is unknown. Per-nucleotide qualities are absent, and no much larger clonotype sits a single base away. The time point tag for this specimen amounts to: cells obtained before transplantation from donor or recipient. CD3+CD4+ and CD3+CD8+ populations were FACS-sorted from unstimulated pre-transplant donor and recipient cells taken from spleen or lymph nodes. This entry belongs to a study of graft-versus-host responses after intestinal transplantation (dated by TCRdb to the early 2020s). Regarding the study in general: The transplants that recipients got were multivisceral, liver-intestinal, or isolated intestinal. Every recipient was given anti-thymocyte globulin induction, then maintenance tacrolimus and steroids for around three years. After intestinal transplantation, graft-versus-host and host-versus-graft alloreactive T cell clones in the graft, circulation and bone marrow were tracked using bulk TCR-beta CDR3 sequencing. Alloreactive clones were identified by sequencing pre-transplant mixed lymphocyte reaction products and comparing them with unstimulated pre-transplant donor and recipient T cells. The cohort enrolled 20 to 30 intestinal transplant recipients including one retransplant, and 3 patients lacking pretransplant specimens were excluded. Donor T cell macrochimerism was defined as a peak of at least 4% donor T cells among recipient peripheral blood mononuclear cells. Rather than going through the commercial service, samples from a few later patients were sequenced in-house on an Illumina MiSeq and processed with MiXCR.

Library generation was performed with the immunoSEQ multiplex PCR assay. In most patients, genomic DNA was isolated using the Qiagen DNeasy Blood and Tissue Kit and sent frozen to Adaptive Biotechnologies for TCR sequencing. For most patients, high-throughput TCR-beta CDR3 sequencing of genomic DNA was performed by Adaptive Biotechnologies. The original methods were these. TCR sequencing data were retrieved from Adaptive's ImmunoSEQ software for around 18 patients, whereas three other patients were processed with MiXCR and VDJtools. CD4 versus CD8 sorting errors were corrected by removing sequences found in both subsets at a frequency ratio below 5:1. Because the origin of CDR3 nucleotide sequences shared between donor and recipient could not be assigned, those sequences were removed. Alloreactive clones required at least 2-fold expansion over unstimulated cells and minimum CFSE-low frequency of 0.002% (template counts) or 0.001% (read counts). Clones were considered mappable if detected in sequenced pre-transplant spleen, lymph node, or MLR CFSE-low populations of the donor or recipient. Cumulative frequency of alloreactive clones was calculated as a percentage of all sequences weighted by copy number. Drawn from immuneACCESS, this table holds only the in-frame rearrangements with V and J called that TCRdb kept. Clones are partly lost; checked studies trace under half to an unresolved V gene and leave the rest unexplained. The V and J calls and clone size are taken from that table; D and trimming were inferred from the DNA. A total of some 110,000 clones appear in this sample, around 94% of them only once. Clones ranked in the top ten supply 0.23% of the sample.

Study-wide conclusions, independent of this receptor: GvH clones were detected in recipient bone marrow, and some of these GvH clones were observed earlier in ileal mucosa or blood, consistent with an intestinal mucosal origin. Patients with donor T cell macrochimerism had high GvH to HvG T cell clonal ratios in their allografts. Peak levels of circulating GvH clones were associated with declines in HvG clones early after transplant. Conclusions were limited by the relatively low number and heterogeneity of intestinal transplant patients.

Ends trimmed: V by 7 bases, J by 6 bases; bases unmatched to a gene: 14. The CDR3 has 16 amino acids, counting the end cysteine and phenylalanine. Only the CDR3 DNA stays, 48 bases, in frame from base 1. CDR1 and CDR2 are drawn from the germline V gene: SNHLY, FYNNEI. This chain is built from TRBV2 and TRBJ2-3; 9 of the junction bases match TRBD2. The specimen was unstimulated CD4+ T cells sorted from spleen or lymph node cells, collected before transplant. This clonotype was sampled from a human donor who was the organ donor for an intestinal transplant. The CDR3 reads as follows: CASNGRREGLGDTQYF. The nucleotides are TGTGCCAGCAATGGTAGGCGGGAGGGCCTGGGGGATACGCAGTATTTT. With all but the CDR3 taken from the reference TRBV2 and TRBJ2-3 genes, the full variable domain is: EPEVTQTPSHQVTQMGQEVILRCVPISNHLYFYWYRQILGQKVEFLVSFYNNEISEKSEIFDDQFSVERPDGSNFTLKIRSTKLEDSAMYFCASNGRREGLGDTQYFGPGTRLTVL.